This entry describes one TCR beta chain. The sample belongs to a study of CD8+ T cells in alopecia areata. This CDR3 has 18 amino acids. Germline trimming cut 0 bases from V and 9 bases from J; bases unmatched to any gene: 17. CDR1 and CDR2 from the germline V gene are GTSNPN and SVGIG (reference sequence). Sequencing relied on a cDNA template that was reverse transcribed from extracted RNA. Only in-frame clones appear in the TCRdb table, and some are missing; sequencing was by immunoSEQ multiplex PCR. This sample has under 250,000 clones; 57% occur once, and the top ten carry 0.45%. The specimen comprised CD4+ T cells sorted from blood, sampled at week 0. This receptor was taken from a human donor with alopecia areata. The rearrangement links TRBV30 to TRBJ2-1; TRBD1 matches at 10 bases. The CDR3 region is CAWSVIWRGQGKRSEQFF. CDR3 in DNA: TGTGCCTGGAGTGTAATATGGAGGGGACAGGGGAAGAGGAGTGAGCAGTTCTTC. Variable domain in full (rest from reference TRBV30 and TRBJ2-1): SQTIHQWPATLVQPVGSPLSLECTVEGTSNPNLYWYRQAAGRGLQLLFYSVGIGQISSEVPQNLSASRPQDRQFILSSKKLLLSDSGFYLCAWSVIWRGQGKRSEQFFGPGTRLTVL.